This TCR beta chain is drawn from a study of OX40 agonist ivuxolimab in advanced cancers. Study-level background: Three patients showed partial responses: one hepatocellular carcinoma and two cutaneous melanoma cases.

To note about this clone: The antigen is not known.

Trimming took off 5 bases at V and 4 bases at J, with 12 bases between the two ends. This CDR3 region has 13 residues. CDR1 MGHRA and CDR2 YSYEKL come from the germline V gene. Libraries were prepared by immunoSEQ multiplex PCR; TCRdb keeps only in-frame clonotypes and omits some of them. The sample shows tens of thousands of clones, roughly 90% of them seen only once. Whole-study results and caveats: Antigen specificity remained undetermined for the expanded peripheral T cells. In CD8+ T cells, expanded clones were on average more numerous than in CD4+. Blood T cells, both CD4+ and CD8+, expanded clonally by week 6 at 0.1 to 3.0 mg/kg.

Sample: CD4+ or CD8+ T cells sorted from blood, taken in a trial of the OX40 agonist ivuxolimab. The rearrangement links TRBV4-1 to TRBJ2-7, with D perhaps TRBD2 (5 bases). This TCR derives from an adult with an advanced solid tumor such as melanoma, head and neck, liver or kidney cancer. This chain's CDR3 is CASSLGRDYEQYF. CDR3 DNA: TGCGCCAGCAGCTTAGGACGGGATTACGAGCAGTACTTC.